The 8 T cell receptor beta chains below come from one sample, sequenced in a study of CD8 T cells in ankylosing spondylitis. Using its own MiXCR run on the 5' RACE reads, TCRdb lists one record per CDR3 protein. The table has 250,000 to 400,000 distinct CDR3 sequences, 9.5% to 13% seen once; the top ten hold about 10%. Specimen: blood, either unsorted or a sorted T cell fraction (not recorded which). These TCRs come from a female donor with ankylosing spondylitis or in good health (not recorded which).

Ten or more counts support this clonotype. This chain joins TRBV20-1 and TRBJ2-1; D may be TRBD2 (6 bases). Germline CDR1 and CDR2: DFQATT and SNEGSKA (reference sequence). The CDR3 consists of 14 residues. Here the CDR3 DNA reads TGCAGCGGGGCTATTCTGGGCGGGAACAATGAGCAGTTCTTC. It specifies CSGAILGGNNEQFF.

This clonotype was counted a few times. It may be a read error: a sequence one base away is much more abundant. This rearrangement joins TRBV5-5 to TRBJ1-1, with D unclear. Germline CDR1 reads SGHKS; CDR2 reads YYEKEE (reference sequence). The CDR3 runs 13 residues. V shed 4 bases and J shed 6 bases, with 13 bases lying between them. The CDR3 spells CASSQELGPEAFF. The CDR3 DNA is TGTGCCAGCAGCCAGGAGTTGGGCCCTGAAGCTTTCTTT.

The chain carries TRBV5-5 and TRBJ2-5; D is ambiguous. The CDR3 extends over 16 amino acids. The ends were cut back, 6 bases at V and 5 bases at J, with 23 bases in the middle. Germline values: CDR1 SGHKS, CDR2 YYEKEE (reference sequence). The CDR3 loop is CASTTSRYPHPETQYF. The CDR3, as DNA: TGTGCCAGCACCACATCCCGGTACCCCCATCCGGAGACCCAGTACTTC.

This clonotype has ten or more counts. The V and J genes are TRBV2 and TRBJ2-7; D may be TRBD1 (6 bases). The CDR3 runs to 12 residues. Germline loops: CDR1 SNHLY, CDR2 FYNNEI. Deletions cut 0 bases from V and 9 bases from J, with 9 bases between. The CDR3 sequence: CASSEAPGVQYF. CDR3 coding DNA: TGTGCCAGCAGTGAAGCCCCAGGGGTGCAGTACTTC.

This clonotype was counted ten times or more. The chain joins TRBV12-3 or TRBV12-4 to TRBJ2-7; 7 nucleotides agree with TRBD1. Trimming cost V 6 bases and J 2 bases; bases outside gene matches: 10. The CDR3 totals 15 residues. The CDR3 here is CASRPTGFGAYEQYF. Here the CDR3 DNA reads TGTGCCAGCAGACCGACAGGGTTCGGCGCCTACGAGCAGTACTTC.

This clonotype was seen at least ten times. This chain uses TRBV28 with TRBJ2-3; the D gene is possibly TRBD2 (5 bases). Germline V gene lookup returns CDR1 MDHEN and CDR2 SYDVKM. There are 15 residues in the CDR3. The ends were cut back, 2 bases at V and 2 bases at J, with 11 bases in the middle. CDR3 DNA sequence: TGTGCCAGCAGTTTAGATTCGGGGTACACAGATACGCAGTATTTT. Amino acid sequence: CASSLDSGYTDTQYF.

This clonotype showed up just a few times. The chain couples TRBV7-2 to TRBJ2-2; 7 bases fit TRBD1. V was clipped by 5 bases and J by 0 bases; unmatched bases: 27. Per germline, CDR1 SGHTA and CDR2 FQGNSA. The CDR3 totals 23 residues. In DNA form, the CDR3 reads TGTGCCAGCAGCAGAAAAAACCCGCAGACCAAAACAGGGGCCGGACCGAACACCGGGGAGCTGTTTTTT. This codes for CASSRKNPQTKTGAGPNTGELFF.

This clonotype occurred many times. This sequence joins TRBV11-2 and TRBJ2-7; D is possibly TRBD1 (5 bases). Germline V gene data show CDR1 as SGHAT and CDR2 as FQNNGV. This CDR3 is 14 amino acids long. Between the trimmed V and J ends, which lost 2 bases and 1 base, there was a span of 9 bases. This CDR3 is CASSLKGPSYEQYF. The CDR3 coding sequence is TGTGCCAGCAGCTTAAAGGGGCCGTCCTACGAGCAGTACTTC. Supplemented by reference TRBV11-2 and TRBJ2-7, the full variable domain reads EAGVAQSPRYKIIEKRQSVAFWCNPISGHATLYWYQQILGQGPKLLIQFQNNGVVDDSQLPKDRFSAERLKGVDSTLKIQPAKLEDSAVYLCASSLKGPSYEQYFGPGTRLTVT.